These T cell receptor beta chains were read from a single sample in a study of T cell changes during pregnancy in multiple sclerosis. Sequencing was performed with immunoSEQ multiplex PCR; in TCRdb, only in-frame clones are kept and a portion is missing. The table includes 30,000 to 45,000 clones, 90% to 95% detected once. This sample comprised CD4+ T cells from peripheral blood mononuclear cells, obtained after pregnancy. The receptors come from a female donor with multiple sclerosis, enrolled in a pregnancy study. Each CDR3 is given with its conserved first and last residue. D genes are given only for firm matches. Expanded clones get a size class; other rows say once, few or many, or leave the size out.

v_call	j_call	clone_size	d_call	cdr3_aa	cdr3_nt
TRBV19	TRBJ2-4	.	.	CASSIRAGLAKNIQYF	TGTGCCAGTAGTATTAGGGCTGGACTAGCCAAAAACATTCAGTACTTC
TRBV27	TRBJ2-1	.	TRBD2	CASSGLAAYNEQFF	TGTGCCAGCAGCGGACTAGCGGCATACAATGAGCAGTTCTTC
TRBV5-1	TRBJ1-3	.	TRBD1	CASSQEGDRRWGYSGNTIYF	TGCGCCAGCAGCCAGGAAGGGGACAGGCGATGGGGTTACTCTGGAAACACCATATATTTT
TRBV18	TRBJ1-3	.	TRBD1	CASSPIFAGQGASGNTIYF	TGTGCCAGCTCACCTATCTTTGCGGGACAGGGGGCGTCTGGAAACACCATATATTTT
TRBV11-2	TRBJ1-2	.	TRBD1	CASSPLPLGQGVYGYTF	TGTGCCAGCAGCCCCCTCCCCCTGGGACAGGGGGTCTATGGCTACACCTTC
TRBV28	TRBJ1-1	.	TRBD1	CASSWDRVGTEAFF	TGTGCCAGCAGTTGGGACAGGGTCGGGACTGAAGCTTTCTTT
TRBV5-1	TRBJ1-1	.	.	CASSLQGKNTEAFF	TGCGCCAGCAGCTTACAGGGTAAGAACACTGAAGCTTTCTTT
TRBV15	TRBJ2-3	.	TRBD1	CATKVGDRGTDTQYF	TGTGCCACCAAGGTCGGCGACAGGGGTACAGATACGCAGTATTTT
TRBV7-3	TRBJ1-1	few	.	CASSYGGNTEAFF	TGTGCCAGCAGCTACGGGGGGAACACTGAAGCTTTCTTT
TRBV7-2	TRBJ1-2	.	TRBD1	CASSLGGTGVGGYTF	TGTGCCAGCAGCTTAGGCGGGACAGGGGTAGGGGGCTACACCTTC
TRBV7-9	TRBJ2-1	.	TRBD1	CASSPTGALYNEQFF	TGTGCCAGCAGCCCGACAGGGGCTCTCTACAATGAGCAGTTCTTC
TRBV5-4	TRBJ2-2	.	TRBD1	CASSGTLTGGASGELFF	TGTGCCAGCAGCGGGACTTTAACAGGGGGCGCCTCCGGGGAGCTGTTTTTT
TRBV14	TRBJ1-1	few	.	CASSQDRGSEAFF	TGTGCCAGCAGCCAAGATCGGGGGAGCGAAGCTTTCTTT
TRBV7-3	TRBJ1-1	.	.	CASSFGGKNTEAFF	TGTGCCAGCAGCTTTGGGGGGAAAAACACTGAAGCTTTCTTT
TRBV12-5	TRBJ1-5	few	TRBD1	CASGREMEGQNSNQPQHF	TGTGCTAGTGGCCGTGAGATGGAGGGACAGAATAGCAATCAGCCCCAGCATTTT
TRBV18	TRBJ2-4	.	TRBD2	CASSLDGLAGDRTYF	TGTGCCAGCTCACTCGACGGACTAGCGGGAGATCGCACCTACTTC
TRBV4-1	TRBJ2-2	.	TRBD2	CASSSRLAGGTHTGELFF	TGCGCCAGCAGCTCCCGACTAGCGGGAGGGACACACACCGGGGAGCTGTTTTTT
TRBV10-1	TRBJ2-2	once	TRBD2	CASRTSENTGELFF	TGCGCCAGCAGGACTAGCGAAAACACCGGGGAGCTGTTTTTT
TRBV11-2	TRBJ2-7	.	TRBD1	CASSSPRTGMPYEQYF	TGTGCCAGCAGCTCCCCCCGGACAGGGATGCCCTACGAGCAGTACTTC
TRBV6-5	TRBJ1-1	.	.	CASSNSRDTEAFF	TGTGCCAGCAGCAACAGCAGGGACACTGAAGCTTTCTTT
TRBV5-1	TRBJ2-1	.	TRBD1	CASSPLTGGSNEQFF	TGCGCCAGCAGCCCCCTAACAGGGGGGTCCAATGAGCAGTTCTTC
TRBV28	TRBJ1-5	.	TRBD1	CASSPTGGLGSNQPQHF	TGTGCCAGCAGTCCGACAGGGGGCTTAGGTAGCAATCAGCCCCAGCATTTT
TRBV2	TRBJ1-2	.	.	CATPQGLGGYTF	TGTGCCACCCCACAGGGTCTCGGAGGCTACACCTTC
TRBV9	TRBJ2-5	.	TRBD1	CASSRGQAQQETQYF	TGTGCCAGCAGCAGAGGACAGGCCCAACAAGAGACCCAGTACTTC
TRBV6-5	TRBJ1-5	.	TRBD1	CASSQGVMSNQPQHF	TGTGCCAGCAGTCAGGGGGTAATGAGCAATCAGCCCCAGCATTTT
TRBV29-1	TRBJ1-1	.	.	CRGRGPYGTEAFF	TGCAGGGGTAGAGGGCCCTATGGGACTGAAGCTTTCTTT
TRBV4-1	TRBJ1-4	once	.	CASSQDPLPTNEKLFF	TGCGCCAGCAGCCAAGATCCACTCCCAACTAATGAAAAACTGTTTTTT
TRBV19	TRBJ2-7	.	.	CASTERAGYEQYF	TGTGCCAGTACCGAGAGGGCCGGATACGAGCAGTACTTC
TRBV6-6	TRBJ2-7	.	.	CASSHDSLAYEQYF	TGTGCCAGCAGTCACGACAGTCTAGCCTACGAGCAGTACTTC
TRBV7-3	TRBJ2-5	.	TRBD2	CASSLTGGPETQYF	TGTGCCAGCAGCTTAACGGGAGGGCCAGAGACCCAGTACTTC
TRBV7-3	TRBJ2-1	.	.	CASSFRDSYPSYNEQFF	TGTGCCAGCAGCTTCCGGGACTCCTACCCCTCCTACAATGAGCAGTTCTTC
TRBV18	TRBJ2-7	.	TRBD1	CASSQRTGDNEQYF	TGTGCCAGCTCCCAGCGGACAGGGGACAACGAGCAGTACTTC
TRBV7-8	TRBJ1-1	.	.	CASSFSPGNTEAFF	TGTGCCAGCAGCTTTTCACCAGGGAACACTGAAGCTTTCTTT
TRBV7-2	TRBJ2-3	.	.	CASSLGFQGGADTQYF	TGTGCCAGCAGCTTAGGTTTCCAGGGTGGGGCAGATACGCAGTATTTT
TRBV4-1	TRBJ1-2	once	.	CASSPHPGGANYGYTF	TGCGCCAGCAGCCCGCATCCGGGGGGGGCTAACTATGGCTACACCTTC
TRBV4-1	TRBJ2-7	.	TRBD2	CASSQDGSGIYEQYF	TGCGCCAGCAGCCAAGATGGGAGCGGGATTTACGAGCAGTACTTC
TRBV10-1	TRBJ2-7	.	.	CASSEVDSNSYEQYF	TGCGCCAGCAGTGAGGTGGACAGCAATTCCTACGAGCAGTACTTC
TRBV28	TRBJ2-5	.	TRBD2	CASSWGGVETQYF	TGTGCCAGCAGTTGGGGGGGGGTGGAGACCCAGTACTTC
TRBV6-1	TRBJ1-2	.	TRBD1	CASSNTGGIGYTF	TGTGCCAGCAGTAATACAGGGGGCATCGGCTACACCTTC
TRBV7-8	TRBJ2-1	.	TRBD2	CASSPTSGGYNEQFF	TGTGCCAGCAGCCCTACTAGCGGGGGATACAATGAGCAGTTCTTC
TRBV29-1	TRBJ1-1	.	TRBD1	CSAKSDRGSTEAFF	TGCAGCGCTAAATCGGACAGGGGGAGCACTGAAGCTTTCTTT
TRBV28	TRBJ2-3	.	TRBD2	CASSFGLAGIGTDTQYF	TGTGCCAGCAGTTTTGGGCTAGCGGGTATAGGAACAGATACGCAGTATTTT
TRBV7-5	TRBJ2-5	.	.	CVRSPTRTGTGGEETQYF	TGTGTCAGAAGCCCCACCCGGACCGGGACAGGGGGGGAAGAGACCCAGTACTTC
TRBV6-5	TRBJ2-1	.	.	CASSSLAGRIDNEQFF	TGTGCCAGCAGTTCCCTGGCGGGGCGGATAGACAATGAGCAGTTCTTC
TRBV2	TRBJ2-2	.	TRBD2	CASSEAGGTDTGELFF	TGTGCCAGCAGTGAAGCCGGGGGGACGGACACCGGGGAGCTGTTTTTT
TRBV18	TRBJ1-4	.	TRBD1	CASSPGTATNEKLFF	TGTGCCAGCTCACCAGGGACAGCTACTAATGAAAAACTGTTTTTT
TRBV7-2	TRBJ2-7	.	.	CASSLVYHEQYF	TGTGCCAGCAGCTTAGTCTATCACGAGCAGTACTTC
TRBV7-2	TRBJ1-1	.	.	CASSLVLYTEAFF	TGTGCCAGCAGCTTAGTCCTATACACTGAAGCTTTCTTT
TRBV6-5	TRBJ1-1	.	TRBD1	CASSILTGHTEAFF	TGTGCCAGCAGCATACTGACAGGGCACACTGAAGCTTTCTTT
TRBV5-5	TRBJ2-7	.	.	CASSLTPGLGTYEQYF	TGTGCCAGCAGCTTGACTCCGGGACTGGGAACCTACGAGCAGTACTTC
TRBV7-3	TRBJ2-3	.	TRBD2	CASSSWGGSTDTQYF	TGTGCCAGTTCCAGTTGGGGGGGGAGCACAGATACGCAGTATTTT
TRBV18	TRBJ1-3	.	TRBD1	CASSPPPGRGPGNTIYF	TGTGCCAGCTCACCACCCCCCGGCAGGGGGCCTGGAAACACCATATATTTT
TRBV5-1	TRBJ2-5	.	TRBD2	CASSPGLAVGYQETQYF	TGCGCCAGCAGCCCCGGACTAGCGGTGGGGTACCAAGAGACCCAGTACTTC
TRBV5-4	TRBJ1-4	.	TRBD1	CASSAVPGQLEKLFF	TGTGCCAGCAGCGCAGTCCCGGGACAGCTCGAAAAGCTGTTTTTT
TRBV6-6	TRBJ2-7	.	TRBD1	CASSYPDRGEQYF	TGTGCCAGCAGTTACCCAGACAGGGGCGAGCAGTACTTC
TRBV6-5	TRBJ2-3	.	.	CASGGGDTQYF	TGTGCCAGCGGAGGTGGAGATACGCAGTATTTT
TRBV12-5	TRBJ1-6	once	.	CASGLVRRENSPLHF	TGTGCTAGTGGTTTGGTAAGGCGGGAGAATTCACCCCTCCACTTT
TRBV19	TRBJ2-5	once	.	CASSRTDSPRTQYF	TGTGCCAGTAGCCGGACAGATTCCCCACGGACCCAGTACTTC
TRBV19	TRBJ1-5	.	TRBD1	CASSINRDRNQPQHF	TGTGCCAGTAGTATCAACCGGGACAGAAATCAGCCCCAGCATTTT
TRBV7-9	TRBJ2-6	.	TRBD1	CASSPGGSFSGANVLTF	TGTGCCAGCAGCCCAGGGGGCTCGTTCTCTGGGGCCAACGTCCTGACTTTC